This T cell receptor (beta chain) was found in a study of T cell responses to AZD1222 COVID-19 vaccine. CDR1 is MNHNS, CDR2 SASEGT, per germline. The CDR3 covers 19 residues. Trimming removed 2 bases from V and 4 bases from J; junction bases left unmatched: 19. As to this clone: Its specificity is not known.

Some clones are missing from TCRdb's copy, which holds only in-frame ones; the method was immunoSEQ multiplex PCR. Of about 190,000 clones listed, roughly 88% are singletons. General observations from the study: Most donors were white British, females outnumbered males, and clonal diversity was possibly underestimated. Spike-specific TCR breadth and depth both grew after two AZD1222 doses. Spike-wide vaccine-associated CD4 TCRs dominated at 160-218 and 743-854.

The TCR was taken from an adult in good health. V gene TRBV6-1 combines with J gene TRBJ1-1, with TRBD1 identical over 7 bases. The source material was peripheral blood, sampled on day 0 of AZD1222 vaccination. The CDR3 DNA reads as TGTGCCAGCAGTGAACGGACCTCAATTGATGGGCAGGGGGTCACTGAAGCTTTCTTT. Translation: CASSERTSIDGQGVTEAFF.